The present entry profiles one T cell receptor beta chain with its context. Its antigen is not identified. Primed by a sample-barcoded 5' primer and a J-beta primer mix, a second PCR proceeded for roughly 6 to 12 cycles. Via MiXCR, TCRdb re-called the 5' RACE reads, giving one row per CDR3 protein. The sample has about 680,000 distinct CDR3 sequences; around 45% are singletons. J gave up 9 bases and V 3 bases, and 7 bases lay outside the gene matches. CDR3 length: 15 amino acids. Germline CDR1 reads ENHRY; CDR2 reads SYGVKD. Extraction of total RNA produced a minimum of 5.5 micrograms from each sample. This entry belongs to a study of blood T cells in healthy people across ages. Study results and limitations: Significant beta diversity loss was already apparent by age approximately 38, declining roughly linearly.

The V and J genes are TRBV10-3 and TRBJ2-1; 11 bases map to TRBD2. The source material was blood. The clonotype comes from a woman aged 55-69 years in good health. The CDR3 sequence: CAISDGSGRAPEQFF. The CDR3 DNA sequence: TGTGCCATCAGTGATGGTAGCGGGAGGGCCCCTGAGCAGTTCTTC.